The 30 T cell receptor beta chains given below trace back to one sample, sequenced in a study of CD8 T cells in Susac syndrome. The RNA, about 0.5 to 1 ug, was put through reverse transcription using random hexamers. From the immunoSEQ multiplex PCR reads, TCRdb called clonotypes with MiXCR, one entry per CDR3 protein. The repertoire has about 120,000 distinct CDR3 sequences, about 95% of them found once; the top ten carry about 0.098%. What was sequenced was CD4+ T cells from PBMCs. The receptors come from a human donor in good health.

The V call is TRBV23-1, the J call TRBJ1-6; 7 nucleotides line up with TRBD1. TRBV23-1 is sorted into the ORF group, with uncertain function. This CDR3 contains 14 residues. V was pared by 8 bases and J by 12 bases, with 13 bases of the junction left unmatched. Here the CDR3 DNA reads TGCGCCAGCTTCCAGGGGGGGAGTCTGGGACCCCTCCACTTT. As protein: CASFQGGSLGPLHF.

V and J are TRBV3-1 and TRBJ2-5; D remains ambiguous. The CDR3 extends over 14 amino acids. V lost 1 base and J 8 bases, leaving 14 bases between the germline ends. Germline V gene lookup returns CDR1 LGHDT and CDR2 YNNKEL (reference sequence). The CDR3 DNA is TGTGCCAGCAGCCAAGCGAGTCCTCCGGAAACCCAGTACTTC. Protein: CASSQASPPETQYF.

The rearrangement uses TRBV5-6 and TRBJ2-3; 7 positions agree with TRBD1. V trimming: 4 bases; J trimming: 1 base; junction bases outside the gene matches: 9. The V gene's germline CDR1 is SGHDT and CDR2 YYEEEE. The CDR3 totals 16 residues. The CDR3 DNA sequence: TGTGCCAGCAGCCTAGGTCGGGACAGTGGCACAGATACGCAGTATTTT. Protein sequence: CASSLGRDSGTDTQYF.

The genes are TRBV3-1 and TRBJ2-5; D is unresolved. The CDR3 has 13 residues. V was shortened by 1 base and J by 2 bases, with 5 bases between the two germline ends. Germline V gives CDR1 LGHDT, CDR2 YNNKEL (reference sequence). The CDR3 DNA sequence: TGTGCCAGCAGCCAAGGGGAACAAGAGACCCAGTACTTC. Encoded protein: CASSQGEQETQYF.

The V gene is TRBV27, the J gene TRBJ2-7; TRBD2 matches at 11 bases. CDR1 MNHEY and CDR2 SMNVEV come from the germline V gene (reference sequence). The J segment lost 4 bases and the V segment lost 4 bases, leaving 6 bases of the junction unmatched. The CDR3 contains 15 residues. CDR3 sequence reads: CASSSLAGGFYEQYF. In DNA form, the CDR3 reads TGTGCCAGCAGTTCTCTAGCGGGAGGCTTTTACGAGCAGTACTTC.

This rearrangement joins TRBV6-1 to TRBJ2-3; perhaps TRBD1 as D (5 bases). The ends were cut back, 8 bases at V and 3 bases at J, with 9 bases in the middle. CDR1 and CDR2 (germline): MNHNS, SASEGT. The CDR3 contains 12 residues. CDR3 sequence (DNA): TGTGCCAGCGGGGCAGAGACAGATACGCAGTATTTT. It codes for CASGAETDTQYF.

This chain connects TRBV7-9 to TRBJ2-5; D might be TRBD1 (5 bases). CDR1 is SEHNR, CDR2 FQNEAQ, per germline (reference sequence). V shed 3 bases and J shed 3 bases, with 8 bases lying between them. The CDR3 loop spans 13 amino acids. DNA of the CDR3: TGTGCCAGCAGCTTGACAGCGAAAGAGACCCAGTACTTC. The encoded protein is CASSLTAKETQYF. The full variable domain, in which reference TRBV7-9 and TRBJ2-5 provide the parts outside the CDR3, is DTGVSQNPRHKITKRGQNVTFRCDPISEHNRLYWYRQTLGQGPEFLTYFQNEAQLEKSRLLSDRFSAERPKGSFSTLEIQRTEQGDSAMYLCASSLTAKETQYFGPGTRLLVL.

J is TRBJ2-1 and V is TRBV19, with 15 bases aligning to TRBD2. The CDR3 sequence is 16 residues long. Germline CDR1 and CDR2: LNHDA and SQIVND (reference sequence). After removal of 4 bases from V and 7 bases from J, the junction contained 5 bases not matched to a gene. The CDR3, as DNA: TGTGCCAGTAGTACCCTCGGGACTAGCGGGAGGAATGAGCAGTTCTTC. It encodes CASSTLGTSGRNEQFF.

This chain links TRBV5-8 with TRBJ2-7; D may match TRBD1 or TRBD2 (5 bases each). The CDR3 covers 18 residues. Germline V gene lookup returns CDR1 SGHTS and CDR2 YDEGEE. V was cut by 1 base and J by 3 bases, with 23 bases left in between. Written as DNA, the CDR3 is TGTGCCAGCAGCTTGTTTTTCGGGACGCAGGCGGTTGGCTACGAGCAGTACTTC. Its translation is CASSLFFGTQAVGYEQYF.

The chain recombines TRBV30 with TRBJ2-5, with TRBD2 as a possible D gene (6 bases). This CDR3 comprises 13 residues. The V gene's germline CDR1 is GTSNPN and CDR2 SVGIG (reference sequence). V was pared by 1 base and J by 6 bases, with 12 bases between. CDR3 bases: TGTGCCTGGAGTGGCGGGACCGAAAAGACCCAGTACTTC. It yields the protein CAWSGGTEKTQYF.

The chain couples TRBV28 to TRBJ2-2; D remains ambiguous. The CDR3 is 15 residues long. CDR1 and CDR2 (germline): MDHEN, SYDVKM. The V and J ends lost 8 bases and 4 bases respectively, with 17 bases between them. The chain's CDR3 is CASLGLASGTGELFF. CDR3 nucleotide sequence: TGTGCCAGCCTGGGCCTGGCTAGTGGCACCGGGGAGCTGTTTTTT.

This rearrangement joins TRBV7-3 to TRBJ2-3; D may match TRBD1 or TRBD2 (5 bases each). CDR3 length: 14 amino acids. Germline CDR1 and CDR2: SGHTA and FQGTGA. The V gene lost 4 bases and the J gene lost 4 bases, with 12 bases spanning the gap. CDR3 coding DNA: TGTGCCAGCAGCTCCGGGACCAGTGCAGATACGCAGTATTTT. It encodes CASSSGTSADTQYF.

The chain links TRBV19 to TRBJ1-3; D perhaps matches TRBD1 (5 bases). Germline CDR1 LNHDA, CDR2 SQIVND (reference sequence). The V end lost 7 bases, the J end lost 3 bases, and 16 bases lay between the germline ends. The CDR3 covers 15 residues. The chain's CDR3 is CASIPTRGVGNTIYF. CDR3 coding DNA: TGTGCCAGTATCCCCACCCGGGGCGTTGGAAACACCATATATTTT.

The chain uses TRBV6-6 and TRBJ1-1; D gene uncertain. Trimming took off 2 bases at V and 1 base at J, with 5 bases between the two ends. The germline CDR1 and CDR2 sequences are MNHNY and SVGAGI (reference sequence). The CDR3 is 13 amino acids. The CDR3 region is CASSYRANTEAFF. Here the CDR3 DNA reads TGTGCCAGCAGTTACAGGGCGAACACTGAAGCTTTCTTT.

The genes are TRBV5-8 and TRBJ2-1; the match to TRBD2 covers 8 bases. V lost 1 base to trimming and J lost 6 bases; unmatched junction nucleotides: 6. Germline V gene lookup returns CDR1 SGHTS and CDR2 YDEGEE. The CDR3 spans 15 residues. DNA for the CDR3: TGTGCCAGCAGCTTGAGGGGACTAGATGGCAATGAGCAGTTCTTC. This sequence encodes CASSLRGLDGNEQFF. Full variable domain (remainder filled in from reference TRBV5-8 and TRBJ2-1): EAGVTQSPTHLIKTRGQQATLRCSPISGHTSVYWYQQALGLGLQFLLWYDEGEERNRGNFPPRFSGRQFPNYSSELNVNALELEDSALYLCASSLRGLDGNEQFFGPGTRLTVL.

The chain uses TRBV3-1 and TRBJ2-3, with D perhaps TRBD1 (5 bases). This CDR3 is 15 amino acids long. Trimming took 1 base from V and 4 from J, leaving 12 bases between them. Germline-derived CDR1 and CDR2 are LGHDT and YNNKEL (reference sequence). The CDR3 reads CASSQVVQAPDTQYF. DNA of the CDR3: TGTGCCAGCAGCCAAGTTGTACAGGCGCCAGATACGCAGTATTTT.

The chain employs TRBV28 and TRBJ2-5; tentative D call: TRBD1 (6 bases). This CDR3 contains 15 residues. The germline gives CDR1 MDHEN, CDR2 SYDVKM. V was clipped by 7 bases and J by 5 bases, with 20 bases between them. CDR3 protein: CASIFTQGRRETQYF. The CDR3 DNA is TGTGCCAGCATATTTACACAGGGTAGGAGGGAGACCCAGTACTTC.

The chain recombines TRBV9 with TRBJ2-1, with 12 positions matching TRBD2. The CDR3 loop spans 16 amino acids. Trimming removed 4 bases from V and 4 bases from J; junction bases left unmatched: 6. Germline V gene lookup returns CDR1 SGDLS and CDR2 YYNGEE. The CDR3 DNA reads TGTGCCAGCAGCCCGCGACTAGCGGGAGAGTACAATGAGCAGTTCTTC. This translates into CASSPRLAGEYNEQFF.

The CDR3 loop reads CASSVTGLGGNTIYF. DNA of the CDR3: TGTGCCAGCAGCGTCACAGGGTTGGGGGGAAACACCATATATTTT. The V and J genes are TRBV7-2 and TRBJ1-3; D might be TRBD1 (6 bases). CDR3 length: 15 amino acids. V was pared by 5 bases and J by 4 bases, with 15 bases between. Germline loops: CDR1 SGHTA, CDR2 FQGNSA.

The chain combines TRBV7-9 with TRBJ1-1; the D gene is possibly TRBD1 (5 bases). The V end was cut by 3 bases, the J end by 3 bases, with 14 bases between. The CDR3 is 15 residues long. CDR1 and CDR2 from the germline V gene are SEHNR and FQNEAQ (reference sequence). The CDR3 sequence is CASSLGAGGDTEAFF. The CDR3 nucleotides are TGTGCCAGCAGCTTGGGAGCAGGAGGGGACACTGAAGCTTTCTTT.

The V gene is TRBV7-3, the J gene TRBJ2-3, with 10 nucleotides matching TRBD2. The germline V gene encodes CDR1 SGHTA and CDR2 FQGTGA. The trim removed 5 bases at V and 4 bases at J, leaving 12 bases unmatched. This CDR3 contains 17 residues. In nucleotides, the CDR3 is TGTGCCAGCAGCCGCACATCAGCGGGAGGGCCGTCAGATACGCAGTATTTT. Amino acid sequence: CASSRTSAGGPSDTQYF. Supplemented by reference TRBV7-3 and TRBJ2-3, the full variable domain reads GAGVSQTPSNKVTEKGKYVELRCDPISGHTALYWYRQSLGQGPEFLIYFQGTGAADDSGLPNDRFFAVRPEGSVSTLKIQRTERGDSAVYLCASSRTSAGGPSDTQYFGPGTRLTVL.

The V and J genes are TRBV6-2 or TRBV6-3 and TRBJ2-2; TRBD2 agrees at 9 bases. The V and J ends lost 4 bases and 4 bases, in that order; junction bases with no gene match: 7. The CDR3 spans 16 residues. CDR1 is MNHEY and CDR2 is SVGEGT in the germline V gene. The CDR3 DNA follows: TGTGCCAGCAGTTTTGGACTAGCGCCTATCACCGGGGAGCTGTTTTTT. This gives the protein CASSFGLAPITGELFF.

The chain employs TRBV30 and TRBJ1-1, with 8 nucleotides matching TRBD1. The CDR3 has 15 residues. The V and J ends lost 2 bases and 1 base, in that order; junction bases with no gene match: 6. Germline assignment: CDR1 GTSNPN and CDR2 SVGIG (reference sequence). The CDR3 loop is CAWSPRTGGNTEAFF. The CDR3 bases are TGTGCCTGGAGTCCCCGTACAGGGGGGAACACTGAAGCTTTCTTT. Combining the CDR3 with reference TRBV30 and TRBJ1-1 gives the whole variable domain SQTIHQWPATLVQPVGSPLSLECTVEGTSNPNLYWYRQAAGRGLQLLFYSVGIGQISSEVPQNLSASRPQDRQFILSSKKLLLSDSGFYLCAWSPRTGGNTEAFFGQGTRLTVV.

The CDR3 sequence: CASSLAAGISGYTF. DNA for the CDR3: TGTGCCAGCAGCTTGGCCGCGGGGATCTCGGGCTACACCTTC. The gene calls are TRBV5-6 and TRBJ1-2; unclear D gene. The CDR3 consists of 14 residues. Trimming cost V 0 bases and J 8 bases, with 14 bases left between them. Germline CDR1 and CDR2: SGHDT and YYEEEE.

CDR3 residues: CASSYEASGGYEQYF. CDR3 DNA: TGTGCCAGCAGTTATGAGGCTAGCGGAGGCTACGAGCAGTACTTC. The rearrangement joins TRBV6-5 to TRBJ2-7; TRBD2 matches at 7 bases. J was trimmed by 3 bases and V by 3 bases; bases with no gene match: 8. Germline V lookup: CDR1 MNHEY, CDR2 SVGAGI. CDR3 size: 15 residues.

V gene TRBV7-9 combines with J gene TRBJ2-3; 9 bases match TRBD1. CDR3 length: 16 amino acids. Germline trimming cut 4 bases from V and 4 bases from J; bases unmatched to any gene: 9. Per germline, CDR1 SEHNR and CDR2 FQNEAQ (reference sequence). CDR3 sequence: CASSWRTGAAADTQYF. CDR3 coding DNA: TGTGCCAGCAGCTGGAGGACAGGGGCCGCGGCAGATACGCAGTATTTT.

The chain employs TRBV7-9 and TRBJ2-5; D is unclear. Germline V gene lookup returns CDR1 SEHNR and CDR2 FQNEAQ (reference sequence). V was shortened by 1 base and J by 7 bases, with 13 bases between the two germline ends. There are 14 residues in the CDR3. The CDR3 loop is CASSLVFGDGTQYF. CDR3 sequence (DNA): TGTGCCAGCAGCTTAGTATTTGGGGATGGGACCCAGTACTTC.

The rearrangement links TRBV6-1 to TRBJ2-7; TRBD1 aligns across 7 bases. Losses at the gene ends were 5 bases for V and 5 bases for J; bases not matched to a gene: 6. CDR1 is MNHNS and CDR2 is SASEGT in the germline V gene. The length of the CDR3 is 13 residues. DNA for the CDR3: TGTGCCAGCAGTAATCGACAGGGTCACGAGCAGTACTTC. Translated, it gives CASSNRQGHEQYF.

The chain employs TRBV29-1 and TRBJ2-3; D is uncertain. Germline values: CDR1 SQVTM, CDR2 ANQGSEA. The V end was cut by 1 base, the J end by 0 bases, with 5 bases between. The CDR3 is 13 amino acids. The CDR3 is CSVEVGSTDTQYF. The DNA of the CDR3 is TGCAGCGTTGAAGTCGGAAGCACAGATACGCAGTATTTT.

This sequence joins TRBV3-1 and TRBJ2-7, with D perhaps assigned TRBD1 or TRBD2 (6 bases each). V lost 5 bases, J lost 7 bases, and 18 bases lay in between. The CDR3 has 14 amino acids. Germline V lookup: CDR1 LGHDT, CDR2 YNNKEL (reference sequence). In DNA form, the CDR3 reads TGTGCCAGCAGCTTTGGAGGGGGAGGTGATGAGCAGTACTTC. Translation: CASSFGGGGDEQYF.